The 12 T cell receptor beta chains below were found in one sample sequenced in a study of blood T cell repertoires in COVID-19. Generated by immunoSEQ multiplex PCR, the TCRdb table keeps only in-frame clones and is missing some. The sample carries nearly 80,000 clones, roughly 87% recorded once. The sequenced sample was peripheral blood. The receptors were gathered from a woman at least 80 years old with active or convalescent COVID-19.

V usage is TRBV11-2 and J usage is TRBJ1-2; 7 bases fit TRBD1. CDR1 and CDR2 (germline): SGHAT, FQNNGV. CDR3 length equals 12 residues. Trimming cost V 8 bases and J 4 bases; bases outside gene matches: 4. The CDR3 region is CASSGGGYGYTF. In nucleotides, the CDR3 is TGTGCCAGCTCAGGGGGAGGCTATGGCTACACCTTC.

The J gene is TRBJ2-5, the V gene TRBV5-6; D uncertain. V was cut by 4 bases and J by 2 bases, with 15 bases left in between. This CDR3 has 15 residues. CDR1 SGHDT and CDR2 YYEEEE come from the germline V gene. The CDR3 DNA follows: TGTGCCAGCAGCCGCGGCGCCGGGTTTCAAGAGACCCAGTACTTC. This encodes CASSRGAGFQETQYF.

CDR3 nucleotide sequence: TGTGCCAGTAGTATCACAGGGGGCATTGGCGGGGAGCTGTTTTTT. Encoded protein: CASSITGGIGGELFF. The rearrangement links TRBV19 to TRBJ2-2; the match to TRBD1 covers 9 bases. The V gene's germline CDR1 is LNHDA and CDR2 SQIVND (reference sequence). The ends lost 3 bases at V and 7 bases at J; junction bases unmatched: 6. The CDR3 runs 15 residues.

The chain has TRBV6-5 and TRBJ2-7; tentative D call: TRBD1 (5 bases). The V gene lost 8 bases and the J gene lost 0 bases, with 8 bases spanning the gap. The CDR3 loop spans 12 amino acids. CDR1 is MNHEY, CDR2 SVGAGI, per germline. The CDR3 region has the DNA TGTGCCAGCGGACATCTCTCCTACGAGCAGTACTTC. It encodes CASGHLSYEQYF.

In this sample, this clone turned up a few times. This chain links TRBV20-1 with TRBJ2-7; maybe TRBD1 (8 bases). The germline V gene encodes CDR1 DFQATT and CDR2 SNEGSKA (reference sequence). This CDR3 comprises 14 residues. The V end was cut by 3 bases, the J end by 3 bases, with 15 bases between. In DNA form, the CDR3 reads TGCAGTGCTAGTTACAGGGGGGGACTCTACGAGCAGTACTTC. Translating it yields CSASYRGGLYEQYF.

The chain joins TRBV9 to TRBJ2-3; 10 bases line up with TRBD2. Per the germline V gene, CDR1 is SGDLS and CDR2 is YYNGEE. The CDR3 sequence is 16 residues long. The V gene end was trimmed by 0 bases and the J gene end by 3 bases; junction bases not matched to a gene: 4. The CDR3 sequence is CASSVGLAGVTDTQYF. Written as DNA, the CDR3 is TGTGCCAGCAGCGTAGGCCTAGCGGGGGTGACAGATACGCAGTATTTT.

The chain links TRBV7-9 to TRBJ1-1; a weak D match, TRBD1 (6 bases). V was clipped by 1 base and J by 1 base, with 7 bases between them. The CDR3 extends over 14 amino acids. The germline gives CDR1 SEHNR, CDR2 FQNEAQ (reference sequence). As DNA, the CDR3 is TGTGCCAGCAGCTTAGTGACAGGGAACACTGAAGCTTTCTTT. Protein: CASSLVTGNTEAFF.

The V call is TRBV18, the J call TRBJ2-2; 15 nucleotides align to TRBD2. Germline V gene lookup returns CDR1 KGHSH and CDR2 LQKENI. The CDR3 runs 18 residues. After removal of 0 bases from V and 7 bases from J, the junction contained 6 bases not matched to a gene. The DNA for the CDR3 is TGTGCCAGCTCACCACCGGGACTAGCGGGAGGATATGGCGGGGAGCTGTTTTTT. This translates into CASSPPGLAGGYGGELFF.

This clone was seen just once. This chain uses TRBV30 with TRBJ2-1; D ambiguous. The CDR3 runs to 11 residues. The germline gives CDR1 GTSNPN, CDR2 SVGIG (reference sequence). V shed 0 bases and J shed 13 bases, with 10 bases lying between them. The CDR3 coding sequence is TGTGCCTGGAGTGTCCTAAACGATCAGTTCTTC. It encodes CAWSVLNDQFF.

J is TRBJ2-2 and V is TRBV28; D ambiguous. The V end was cut by 1 base, the J end by 8 bases, with 11 bases between. This CDR3 is 14 amino acids long. Germline values: CDR1 MDHEN, CDR2 SYDVKM. The CDR3 region is CASSLSPALGELFF. CDR3 nucleotide sequence: TGTGCCAGCAGTTTATCCCCAGCGCTAGGGGAGCTGTTTTTT.

This clone was counted a single time. The chain uses TRBV7-2 and TRBJ2-3; TRBD2 matches at 8 bases. The CDR3 length is 13 residues. From germline, CDR1 is SGHTA and CDR2 FQGNSA. J lost 9 bases, V lost 5 bases, and 7 bases had no gene match. Here the CDR3 DNA reads TGTGCCAGCAGCCCAACGGGGGGGCCCACGCAGTATTTT. Translation gives CASSPTGGPTQYF.

V usage is TRBV18 and J usage is TRBJ1-5, with a weak D call TRBD1 (5 bases). CDR3 size: 14 residues. With 3 bases removed from V and 5 bases from J, the gap between germline ends came to 11 bases. Germline CDR1 reads KGHSH; CDR2 reads LQKENI. The CDR3 sequence: CASSPRGGDQPQHF. CDR3 DNA sequence: TGTGCCAGCTCACCTCGGGGAGGGGATCAGCCCCAGCATTTT.